A selection of T cell receptor beta chains follows, all from one sample in a study of regulatory T cells in long-lasting Graves disease. MiXCR, run by TCRdb on the multiplex PCR reads, gives a single entry per CDR3 protein. The table records approximately 400,000 distinct CDR3 sequences, under 15% of them present only once. The same data also contributed to another study, on T cells in Graves' hyperthyroidism and ophthalmopathy.

The input for sequencing was peripheral blood mononuclear cells (PBMCs), taken at new diagnosis, from a patient treated with antithyroid drugs. The receptors shown here come from a woman in her twenties or thirties with Graves disease. The CDR3 runs from the conserved cysteine through the conserved F or W. Fields, in order: J gene, D gene, V gene, CDR3 length, clone size, CDR3 protein, CDR3 DNA. D genes are given only for firm matches. Rows may omit the clone size; those that give it use once, few, many or a size class.

J gene: TRBJ2-3; D gene: .; V gene: TRBV5-4; CDR3 length: 13; clone size: many; CDR3 protein: CASSSVSADTQYF; CDR3 DNA: TGTGCCAGCAGCTCCGTTTCCGCAGATACGCAGTATTTT
J gene: TRBJ2-7; D gene: .; V gene: TRBV14; CDR3 length: 13; clone size: many; CDR3 protein: CASSQVFSYEQYF; CDR3 DNA: TGTGCCAGCAGCCAAGTATTCTCCTACGAGCAGTACTTC
J gene: TRBJ2-1; D gene: .; V gene: TRBV10-3; CDR3 length: 14; clone size: many; CDR3 protein: CAISPQGTGNEQFF; CDR3 DNA: TGTGCCATCAGCCCCCAGGGTACAGGCAATGAGCAGTTCTTC
J gene: TRBJ2-7; D gene: TRBD2; V gene: TRBV11-2; CDR3 length: 18; clone size: many; CDR3 protein: CASSEGLAGGAGRYEQYF; CDR3 DNA: TGTGCCAGCAGCGAAGGACTAGCGGGAGGAGCTGGAAGGTACGAGCAGTACTTC
J gene: TRBJ2-1; D gene: .; V gene: TRBV19; CDR3 length: 14; clone size: few; CDR3 protein: CASSFRGDYNEQFF; CDR3 DNA: TGTGCCAGTAGTTTTCGGGGCGATTACAATGAGCAGTTCTTC
J gene: TRBJ2-2; D gene: TRBD1; V gene: TRBV4-1; CDR3 length: 17; clone size: few; CDR3 protein: CASSQPGQGRNTGELFF; CDR3 DNA: TGCGCCAGCAGCCAACCCGGACAGGGTCGGAACACCGGGGAGCTGTTTTTT
J gene: TRBJ1-2; D gene: TRBD1; V gene: TRBV29-1; CDR3 length: 13; clone size: few; CDR3 protein: CSVDGQGAGGYTF; CDR3 DNA: TGCAGCGTTGACGGACAGGGGGCGGGAGGCTACACCTTC
J gene: TRBJ2-3; D gene: .; V gene: TRBV12-3/TRBV12-4; CDR3 length: 14; clone size: few; CDR3 protein: CASSLASEAGTQYF; CDR3 DNA: TGTGCCAGCAGTTTAGCCTCAGAGGCGGGTACGCAGTATTTT
J gene: TRBJ1-5; D gene: .; V gene: TRBV19; CDR3 length: 14; clone size: many; CDR3 protein: CASKTGSPNQPQHF; CDR3 DNA: TGTGCCAGTAAAACAGGGAGTCCCAATCAGCCCCAGCATTTT
J gene: TRBJ2-3; D gene: TRBD1; V gene: TRBV12-3/TRBV12-4; CDR3 length: 15; clone size: many; CDR3 protein: CASSPPLSTGWSQYF; CDR3 DNA: TGTGCCAGCAGTCCTCCCCTTTCGACAGGGTGGTCGCAGTATTTT
J gene: TRBJ1-5; D gene: .; V gene: TRBV12-3/TRBV12-4; CDR3 length: 15; clone size: many; CDR3 protein: CASSFEGYSDQPQHF; CDR3 DNA: TGTGCCAGCAGTTTCGAGGGTTATAGCGATCAGCCCCAGCATTTT
J gene: TRBJ2-3; D gene: .; V gene: TRBV18; CDR3 length: 16; clone size: .; CDR3 protein: CASSPPTGQTTDTQYF; CDR3 DNA: TGTGCCAGCTCACCCCCGACCGGACAGACCACAGATACGCAGTATTTT
J gene: TRBJ2-7; D gene: TRBD2; V gene: TRBV19; CDR3 length: 14; clone size: .; CDR3 protein: CASSLLAENYEQYF; CDR3 DNA: TGTGCCAGTAGTCTCCTAGCGGAGAACTACGAGCAGTACTTC
J gene: TRBJ2-1; D gene: TRBD2; V gene: TRBV12-3/TRBV12-4; CDR3 length: 15; clone size: few; CDR3 protein: CASTLMGLDAYEQFF; CDR3 DNA: TGTGCCAGCACCTTAATGGGACTAGATGCCTATGAGCAGTTCTTC
J gene: TRBJ1-2; D gene: .; V gene: TRBV7-9; CDR3 length: 12; clone size: .; CDR3 protein: CASSSIKAGYTF; CDR3 DNA: TGTGCCAGCAGCAGTATCAAGGCGGGCTACACCTTC
J gene: TRBJ2-5; D gene: TRBD2; V gene: TRBV3-1; CDR3 length: 15; clone size: many; CDR3 protein: CASSQASSGRKTQYF; CDR3 DNA: TGTGCCAGCAGCCAAGCTTCTAGCGGGAGGAAGACCCAGTACTTC
J gene: TRBJ1-4; D gene: TRBD1; V gene: TRBV6-2/TRBV6-3; CDR3 length: 14; clone size: .; CDR3 protein: CASSYDTGGEKLFF; CDR3 DNA: TGTGCCAGCAGTTACGATACAGGGGGTGAAAAACTGTTTTTT
J gene: TRBJ1-5; D gene: .; V gene: TRBV12-3/TRBV12-4; CDR3 length: 14; clone size: few; CDR3 protein: CASSVGQENQPQHF; CDR3 DNA: TGTGCCAGCAGCGTAGGTCAGGAAAATCAGCCCCAGCATTTT
J gene: TRBJ2-1; D gene: TRBD1; V gene: TRBV27; CDR3 length: 15; clone size: many; CDR3 protein: CASSDGTGNYNEQFF; CDR3 DNA: TGTGCCAGCAGTGACGGGACAGGGAACTACAATGAGCAGTTCTTC
J gene: TRBJ2-1; D gene: TRBD2; V gene: TRBV30; CDR3 length: 15; clone size: few; CDR3 protein: CAWSVLSGRVNEQFF; CDR3 DNA: TGTGCCTGGAGTGTACTTAGCGGGAGGGTTAATGAGCAGTTCTTC
J gene: TRBJ2-1; D gene: TRBD2; V gene: TRBV3-1; CDR3 length: 16; clone size: few; CDR3 protein: CASSERIAGVDNEQFF; CDR3 DNA: TGTGCCAGCAGCGAAAGAATAGCGGGGGTTGACAATGAGCAGTTCTTC
J gene: TRBJ2-7; D gene: TRBD1; V gene: TRBV7-9; CDR3 length: 14; clone size: many; CDR3 protein: CASSIQGRPGEQYF; CDR3 DNA: TGTGCCAGCAGCATACAGGGGCGACCGGGCGAGCAGTACTTC
J gene: TRBJ1-6; D gene: TRBD1; V gene: TRBV29-1; CDR3 length: 13; clone size: .; CDR3 protein: CSVGDSANSPLHF; CDR3 DNA: TGCAGCGTTGGGGACAGCGCTAATTCACCCCTCCACTTT
J gene: TRBJ1-5; D gene: TRBD1; V gene: TRBV3-1; CDR3 length: 17; clone size: many; CDR3 protein: CASSQRGQGAGNQPQHF; CDR3 DNA: TGTGCCAGCAGCCAACGCGGACAGGGGGCGGGCAATCAGCCCCAGCATTTT
J gene: TRBJ1-1; D gene: .; V gene: TRBV7-9; CDR3 length: 14; clone size: .; CDR3 protein: CAGSRAGLNTEAFF; CDR3 DNA: TGTGCCGGCAGCCGAGCAGGGCTGAACACTGAAGCTTTCTTT